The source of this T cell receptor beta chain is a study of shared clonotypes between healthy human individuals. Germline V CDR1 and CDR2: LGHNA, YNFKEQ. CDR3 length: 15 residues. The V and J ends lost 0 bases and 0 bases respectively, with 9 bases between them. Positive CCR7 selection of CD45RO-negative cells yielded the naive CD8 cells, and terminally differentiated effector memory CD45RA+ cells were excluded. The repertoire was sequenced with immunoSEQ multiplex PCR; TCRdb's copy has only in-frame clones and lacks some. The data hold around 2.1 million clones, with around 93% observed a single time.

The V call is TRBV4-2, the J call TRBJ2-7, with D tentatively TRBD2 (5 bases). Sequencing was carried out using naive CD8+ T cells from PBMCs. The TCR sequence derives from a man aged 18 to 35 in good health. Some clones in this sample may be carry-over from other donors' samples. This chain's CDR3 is CASSQEAGNSYEQYF. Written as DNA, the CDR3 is TGTGCCAGCAGCCAAGAAGCCGGGAACTCCTACGAGCAGTACTTC.